This TCR beta chain was sequenced during a study of T cells in Graves' hyperthyroidism and ophthalmopathy. The germline V gene encodes CDR1 SGDLS and CDR2 YYNGEE. The junction had 15 bases not matched to a gene; V was cut back by 3 bases and J by 4 bases. The CDR3 runs to 17 residues. RNA transcripts provided the source from which TCR beta CDR3 regions were amplified. Primed by the HTBI set, a first-round RT-PCR was run on the TCR CDR3. TCRdb independently ran MiXCR on the multiplex PCR reads; one entry per CDR3 protein. The profile shows 800,000 or so distinct CDR3 sequences, roughly 40% of them singletons.

The source of this sequence is a man between 18 and 29 years old with Graves' hyperthyroidism. The sequenced sample consisted of blood. V is TRBV9 and J is TRBJ2-5, with 7 bases lining up with TRBD2. Here the CDR3 DNA reads TGTGCCAGCAGCGAAAGCCCTCCGGGGGGAAGCGCAGAGACCCAGTACTTC. Protein: CASSESPPGGSAETQYF.